This T cell receptor beta chain stems from a study of T cells after yellow fever vaccination. This clonotype was counted ten times or more. Each CDR3 protein is one row after TCRdb ran MiXCR on the 5' RACE reads. Among 150,000 or so distinct CDR3 sequences listed, around 6.3% were seen once. Losses at the gene ends were 5 bases for V and 5 bases for J; bases not matched to a gene: 10. Per the germline V gene, CDR1 is SEHNR and CDR2 is FQNEAQ (reference sequence). The CDR3 covers 16 residues. This sequence joins TRBV7-9 and TRBJ2-1, with 9 bases identical to TRBD2. This sequence originates from a man aged 30-40 years who received the YFV17D yellow fever vaccine. Source: CD4+ T cells sorted from PBMCs, taken 10 days after the yellow fever booster vaccination. Here the CDR3 reads CASSGPGTSRHNEQFF. In nucleotides, the CDR3 is TGTGCCAGCAGCGGACCCGGGACTAGCAGGCACAATGAGCAGTTCTTC.